This T cell receptor (beta chain) comes out of a study of cytomegalovirus exposure and HLA in healthy donors. Study-level findings and limits: Relative to equally common others, HLA-associated TCR beta chains showed greater clonal expansion in a later analysis. It was in a later analysis that TCR association rates were seen to vary by HLA locus, highest for DRB1 and lowest for HLA-C. From TCR beta sequences, most subjects' HLA-A and HLA-B alleles were reportedly predicted accurately.

As concerns this clone: Its antigen is unidentified.

13 Jbeta primers and 60 Vbeta primers were used for the PCR. Assay used: immunoSEQ multiplex PCR; TCRdb lists only in-frame clones, some missing. Of fewer than 200,000 clones listed, around 86% are singletons. This CDR3 has 14 amino acids. CDR1 is MNHNS, CDR2 SASEGT, per germline. V was pared by 5 bases and J by 6 bases, with 9 bases of the junction left unmatched. The sample comprised PBMCs. This clonotype originated in a male donor in good health and CMV-seronegative. The chain combines TRBV6-1 with TRBJ2-7; 8 nucleotides agree with TRBD2. CDR3 in DNA: TGTGCCAGCAGTCCCGGGGGGGCCCGTCGCGAGCAGTACTTC. Translating gives CASSPGGARREQYF.